This is a list of T cell receptor beta chains from one sample in a study of response to subunit inactivated influenza vaccine. One entry per CDR3 protein, called by TCRdb with MiXCR from the RT-PCR reads. The table shows 610,000 or so distinct CDR3 sequences, with less than 15% occurring only once. Source: PBMCs from blood, taken roughly 12 days after vaccination. All receptors derive from a man aged 45 to 65 who received an inactivated influenza vaccine. Both conserved end residues are part of each CDR3. A D gene is named only where the DNA matches it firmly. A clone size is listed for some rows: how often the clone was seen (once, few, many), or a class if it is expanded.

v_gene	abundance	j_gene	d_gene	CDR3aa	CDR3nt
TRBV6-1	once	TRBJ2-5	.	CASRSERKVGTQYF	TGTGCCAGCCGCTCGGAGAGGAAAGTGGGGACCCAGTACTTC
TRBV9	.	TRBJ2-3	.	CASKPVSSTDTQYF	TGTGCCAGCAAGCCGGTATCTAGCACAGATACGCAGTATTTT
TRBV27	.	TRBJ1-5	TRBD1	CASSSRQGGQPQHF	TGTGCCAGCAGTTCACGACAGGGAGGTCAGCCCCAGCATTTT
TRBV7-2	many	TRBJ1-3	.	CASSLVGGSTGDTIYF	TGTGCCAGCAGCTTAGTCGGCGGGAGCACCGGGGACACCATATATTTT
TRBV2	.	TRBJ2-3	TRBD2	CASSELGTRQSDTQYF	TGTGCCAGCAGTGAACTCGGGACTAGGCAATCAGATACGCAGTATTTT
TRBV7-2	.	TRBJ1-5	.	CASSLVGSRNNQPQHF	TGTGCCAGCAGCTTAGTGGGGTCCCGAAATAATCAGCCCCAGCATTTT
TRBV12-3/TRBV12-4	few	TRBJ2-7	.	CASSSTISGTDSYEQYF	TGTGCCAGCAGTTCCACCATCTCCGGGACGGATTCCTACGAGCAGTACTTC
TRBV12-3/TRBV12-4	.	TRBJ2-1	.	CASSSTALTSQVGFF	TGTGCCAGCAGTTCTACAGCCCTGACCTCACAAGTAGGGTTCTTC
TRBV20-1	few	TRBJ2-1	TRBD2	CSPGLDLYNEQFF	TGCAGCCCCGGACTAGACCTCTACAATGAGCAGTTCTTC
TRBV10-3	.	TRBJ2-2	.	CAISEYVQGSNTGELFF	TGTGCCATCAGTGAGTACGTTCAGGGGTCGAACACCGGGGAGCTGTTTTTT
TRBV9	.	TRBJ2-3	.	CASSGGVGSTDTQYF	TGTGCCAGCAGCGGAGGGGTCGGGAGCACAGATACGCAGTATTTT
TRBV5-1	many	TRBJ2-2	.	CASTPFSTNTGELFF	TGCGCCAGCACCCCCTTTTCGACGAACACCGGGGAGCTGTTTTTT
TRBV28	many	TRBJ2-3	.	CASSSPSGARTDTQYF	TGTGCCAGCAGTTCCCCGTCCGGGGCCAGGACAGATACGCAGTATTTT
TRBV7-6	.	TRBJ2-5	.	CASRPSGNRETQYF	TGTGCCAGCAGGCCCTCTGGGAACCGAGAGACCCAGTACTTC
TRBV24-1	.	TRBJ2-1	.	CATSDLETGLNEQFF	TGTGCCACCAGTGATTTGGAAACAGGGCTCAATGAGCAGTTCTTC
TRBV15	few	TRBJ2-5	.	CATRTGQQETQYF	TGTGCCACCAGGACGGGGCAGCAAGAGACCCAGTACTTC
TRBV3-1	.	TRBJ2-7	TRBD2	CASSQSAGGPYEQYF	TGTGCCAGCAGCCAATCGGCGGGAGGGCCCTACGAGCAGTACTTC
TRBV6-5	.	TRBJ2-7	TRBD1	CASSYSLTGEYEQYF	TGTGCCAGCAGTTACTCTTTGACAGGGGAGTACGAGCAGTACTTC
TRBV6-1	few	TRBJ1-5	.	CASSDGSGIQPQHF	TGTGCCAGCAGTGATGGATCGGGGATTCAGCCCCAGCATTTT
TRBV5-1	few	TRBJ2-3	.	CASSLERSADTQYF	TGCGCCAGCAGCTTGGAAAGGTCGGCAGATACGCAGTATTTT
TRBV4-1	few	TRBJ1-6	.	CASSQEDGQLSSYNSPLHF	TGCGCCAGCAGCCAAGAAGATGGACAGCTAAGCTCCTATAATTCACCCCTCCACTTT
TRBV12-3/TRBV12-4	many	TRBJ1-6	.	CASSFSRSSYNSPLHF	TGTGCCAGCAGTTTTTCAAGGAGCTCCTATAATTCACCCCTCCACTTT
TRBV12-3/TRBV12-4	.	TRBJ1-3	.	CASSLKHSGNTMYF	TGTGCCAGCAGTTTAAAACACTCTGGAAACACCATGTATTTT
TRBV24-1	.	TRBJ2-7	.	CATSDPLVDEQYF	TGTGCCACCAGTGATCCCCTCGTGGACGAGCAGTACTTC
TRBV4-3	many	TRBJ2-1	.	CASSHGPGYNEQFF	TGCGCCAGCAGCCACGGACCCGGATACAATGAGCAGTTCTTC
TRBV4-3	many	TRBJ1-2	TRBD1	CASSQGTGRYSGYTF	TGCGCCAGCAGCCAAGGGACAGGGCGTTACTCTGGCTACACCTTC
TRBV19	few	TRBJ2-1	.	CASSMLSGNEQFF	TGTGCCAGTAGTATGCTCTCTGGCAATGAGCAGTTCTTC
TRBV28	once	TRBJ2-1	.	CASVSGWDNEQFF	TGTGCCAGCGTGTCAGGGTGGGACAATGAGCAGTTCTTC
TRBV13	.	TRBJ2-5	TRBD2	CASSFSLAGGTQYF	TGTGCCAGCAGCTTCTCGCTAGCGGGAGGGACCCAGTACTTC
TRBV7-2	.	TRBJ2-1	TRBD2	CASSLWTSGGAREQFF	TGTGCCAGCAGCCTATGGACTAGCGGGGGGGCTCGTGAGCAGTTCTTC
TRBV11-2	.	TRBJ2-2	.	CASTPRGAATGELFF	TGTGCCAGCACCCCCCGGGGGGCGGCCACCGGGGAGCTGTTTTTT
TRBV11-2	few	TRBJ2-1	.	CASSPIRPDNEQFF	TGTGCCAGCAGCCCGATCAGACCGGACAATGAGCAGTTCTTC
TRBV20-1	.	TRBJ1-1	.	CSARDSYTAEAFF	TGCAGTGCTAGAGATAGCTACACAGCTGAAGCTTTCTTT
TRBV20-1	few	TRBJ1-5	TRBD1	CSALKGTGGGQPQHF	TGCAGTGCGCTAAAAGGGACAGGGGGGGGTCAGCCCCAGCATTTT
TRBV20-1	.	TRBJ2-3	.	CSAGRGSQATDTQYF	TGCAGTGCTGGGCGGGGCAGCCAGGCCACAGATACGCAGTATTTT
TRBV7-2	few	TRBJ2-7	.	CASSLDGGGSVYEQYF	TGTGCCAGCAGCTTAGATGGGGGAGGAAGTGTTTACGAGCAGTACTTC
TRBV7-2	.	TRBJ2-1	TRBD1	CASSYYDRGRREQFF	TGTGCCAGCAGCTACTACGACAGGGGGCGCCGGGAGCAGTTCTTC
TRBV4-2	.	TRBJ1-3	.	CASSQGSAFSSGNTIYF	TGTGCCAGCAGCCAAGGTTCCGCTTTTTCCTCTGGAAACACCATATATTTT
TRBV4-2	few	TRBJ1-2	.	CASSPLGGRSYTF	TGTGCCAGCAGCCCCTTAGGGGGACGAAGCTACACCTTC
TRBV28	.	TRBJ1-1	.	CASRSYARTEAFF	TGTGCCAGCAGGAGTTACGCCCGCACTGAAGCTTTCTTT
TRBV25-1	.	TRBJ2-1	TRBD2	CASSELLPAGGPGYNEQFF	TGTGCCAGCAGTGAATTGTTGCCAGCGGGGGGGCCGGGATACAATGAGCAGTTCTTC